These T cell receptor beta chains were read from a single sample in a study of shared clonotypes between healthy human individuals. Assay used: immunoSEQ multiplex PCR; TCRdb lists only in-frame clones, some missing. Of around 2.1 million clones in the sample, roughly 91% are singletons; the top ten hold more than 1.5%. Sequencing was performed on naive CD8+ T cells from PBMCs. The receptors were gathered from a man aged 18 to 29 in good health. Some clones in this sample may be carry-over from other donors' samples. Both conserved end residues are part of each CDR3. Fields, in order: clone size, V gene, D gene, J gene, CDR3 protein, CDR3 DNA. The D gene is left open where the match is weak. Clone size is shown for a subset of rows, as once, few, many or a class of expanded clone.

clone size: NA; V gene: TRBV5-6; D gene: NA; J gene: TRBJ1-2; CDR3 protein: CASSLGAANYGYTF; CDR3 DNA: TGTGCCAGCAGCTTGGGCGCGGCTAACTATGGCTACACCTTC
clone size: NA; V gene: TRBV4-2; D gene: TRBD2; J gene: TRBJ2-1; CDR3 protein: CASSQLGSGEYNEQFF; CDR3 DNA: TGTGCCAGCAGCCAGCTCGGGAGCGGGGAATACAATGAGCAGTTCTTC
clone size: NA; V gene: TRBV15; D gene: NA; J gene: TRBJ2-7; CDR3 protein: CATSRSGTPIEQYF; CDR3 DNA: TGTGCCACCAGCAGATCCGGGACACCAATCGAGCAGTACTTC
clone size: few; V gene: TRBV27; D gene: NA; J gene: TRBJ1-1; CDR3 protein: CASSWGQYTEAFF; CDR3 DNA: TGTGCCAGCAGTTGGGGCCAATACACTGAAGCTTTCTTT
clone size: NA; V gene: TRBV28; D gene: TRBD2; J gene: TRBJ2-1; CDR3 protein: CASKGFIGRTDEQFF; CDR3 DNA: TGTGCCAGCAAAGGCTTTATCGGGAGGACCGATGAGCAGTTCTTC
clone size: NA; V gene: TRBV27; D gene: NA; J gene: TRBJ2-7; CDR3 protein: CASSLIPVEASYEQYF; CDR3 DNA: TGTGCCAGCAGTTTAATCCCGGTCGAGGCCTCCTACGAGCAGTACTTC
clone size: NA; V gene: TRBV27; D gene: NA; J gene: TRBJ1-4; CDR3 protein: CASSPILPRNEKLFF; CDR3 DNA: TGTGCCAGCAGTCCCATACTCCCAAGGAATGAAAAACTGTTTTTT
clone size: NA; V gene: TRBV10-2; D gene: NA; J gene: TRBJ2-5; CDR3 protein: CASSEWAGETQYF; CDR3 DNA: TGCGCCAGCAGTGAGTGGGCCGGGGAGACCCAGTACTTC
clone size: NA; V gene: TRBV2; D gene: NA; J gene: TRBJ1-4; CDR3 protein: CASSEAREGDEKLFF; CDR3 DNA: TGTGCCAGCAGTGAAGCTAGGGAAGGTGATGAAAAACTGTTTTTT
clone size: NA; V gene: TRBV28; D gene: NA; J gene: TRBJ1-1; CDR3 protein: CASSFRPSLGQSMNTEAFF; CDR3 DNA: TGTGCCAGCAGTTTTCGACCCTCACTTGGACAGAGTATGAACACTGAAGCTTTCTTT
clone size: NA; V gene: TRBV5-1; D gene: NA; J gene: TRBJ2-7; CDR3 protein: CASSTPTGYPYEQYF; CDR3 DNA: TGCGCCAGCAGCACACCCACAGGGTACCCCTACGAGCAGTACTTC
clone size: NA; V gene: TRBV27; D gene: NA; J gene: TRBJ2-3; CDR3 protein: CASESGLSPDTQYF; CDR3 DNA: TGTGCCAGCGAATCGGGACTCTCCCCAGATACGCAGTATTTT
clone size: once; V gene: TRBV7-2; D gene: NA; J gene: TRBJ2-7; CDR3 protein: CASSLTRAYEQYF; CDR3 DNA: TGTGCCAGCAGCTTAACCCGGGCTTACGAGCAGTACTTC
clone size: NA; V gene: TRBV7-9; D gene: TRBD2; J gene: TRBJ2-7; CDR3 protein: CASSLPTGLAGGELYEQYF; CDR3 DNA: TGTGCCAGCAGCTTACCGACGGGACTAGCGGGAGGGGAACTCTACGAGCAGTACTTC
clone size: NA; V gene: TRBV6-5; D gene: NA; J gene: TRBJ2-7; CDR3 protein: CASSYSTGHESYEQYF; CDR3 DNA: TGTGCCAGCAGTTACTCGACCGGACATGAGTCCTACGAGCAGTACTTC
clone size: once; V gene: TRBV4-3; D gene: NA; J gene: TRBJ2-2; CDR3 protein: CASSQVESGTGELFF; CDR3 DNA: TGCGCCAGCAGCCAAGTCGAGTCGGGGACCGGGGAGCTGTTTTTT
clone size: NA; V gene: TRBV9; D gene: NA; J gene: TRBJ2-7; CDR3 protein: CASSVGIPVYEQYF; CDR3 DNA: TGTGCCAGCAGCGTAGGAATTCCTGTCTACGAGCAGTACTTC
clone size: once; V gene: TRBV29-1; D gene: NA; J gene: TRBJ2-1; CDR3 protein: CSGRPSQISYNEQFF; CDR3 DNA: TGCAGCGGGCGACCATCACAGATCTCCTACAATGAGCAGTTCTTC
clone size: NA; V gene: TRBV29-1; D gene: TRBD1; J gene: TRBJ2-7; CDR3 protein: CSATTGNTYEQYF; CDR3 DNA: TGCAGCGCTACGACAGGGAACACCTACGAGCAGTACTTC
clone size: NA; V gene: TRBV19; D gene: NA; J gene: TRBJ1-4; CDR3 protein: CASSIGRGTNEKLFF; CDR3 DNA: TGTGCCAGTAGTATCGGTCGGGGAACTAATGAAAAACTGTTTTTT
clone size: NA; V gene: TRBV7-2; D gene: TRBD2; J gene: TRBJ2-3; CDR3 protein: CASSPTSGRTDTQYF; CDR3 DNA: TGTGCCAGCAGCCCTACTAGCGGGAGGACAGATACGCAGTATTTT
clone size: NA; V gene: TRBV7-3; D gene: TRBD2; J gene: TRBJ2-1; CDR3 protein: CASSDGTSYNEQFF; CDR3 DNA: TGTGCCAGCAGCGACGGGACTAGTTACAATGAGCAGTTCTTC
clone size: NA; V gene: TRBV27; D gene: NA; J gene: TRBJ2-2; CDR3 protein: CASSPRGNDGELFF; CDR3 DNA: TGTGCCAGCAGTCCAAGGGGCAATGACGGGGAGCTGTTTTTT
clone size: NA; V gene: TRBV10-1; D gene: TRBD2; J gene: TRBJ2-7; CDR3 protein: CASSAGTSASYEQYF; CDR3 DNA: TGCGCCAGCAGTGCCGGGACTAGCGCTTCCTACGAGCAGTACTTC
clone size: NA; V gene: TRBV28; D gene: TRBD2; J gene: TRBJ2-7; CDR3 protein: CASSASGSSYEQYF; CDR3 DNA: TGTGCCAGCAGTGCCAGCGGGAGCTCCTACGAGCAGTACTTC
clone size: NA; V gene: TRBV9; D gene: NA; J gene: TRBJ1-4; CDR3 protein: CASSVQDATNEKLFF; CDR3 DNA: TGTGCCAGCAGCGTACAAGATGCAACTAATGAAAAACTGTTTTTT
clone size: NA; V gene: TRBV5-6; D gene: NA; J gene: TRBJ1-2; CDR3 protein: CASSLEEGWKYGYTF; CDR3 DNA: TGTGCCAGCAGCTTGGAAGAGGGATGGAAGTATGGCTACACCTTC
clone size: NA; V gene: TRBV4-1; D gene: NA; J gene: TRBJ2-1; CDR3 protein: CASSHSFQGEQFF; CDR3 DNA: TGCGCCAGCAGCCACAGTTTTCAAGGTGAGCAGTTCTTC
clone size: few; V gene: TRBV25-1; D gene: TRBD1; J gene: TRBJ2-2; CDR3 protein: CASRGRDSGELFF; CDR3 DNA: TGTGCCAGCAGGGGCAGGGACAGCGGGGAGCTGTTTTTT
clone size: once; V gene: TRBV27; D gene: NA; J gene: TRBJ2-7; CDR3 protein: CASSPSPHEQYF; CDR3 DNA: TGTGCCAGCAGTCCATCCCCCCACGAGCAGTACTTC
clone size: NA; V gene: TRBV4-1; D gene: NA; J gene: TRBJ2-7; CDR3 protein: CASSQDTISYEQYF; CDR3 DNA: TGCGCCAGCAGCCAGGACACAATCTCCTACGAGCAGTACTTC
clone size: NA; V gene: TRBV6-6; D gene: NA; J gene: TRBJ2-7; CDR3 protein: CASSYGQVYEQYF; CDR3 DNA: TGTGCCAGCAGTTACGGTCAGGTCTACGAGCAGTACTTC
clone size: NA; V gene: TRBV19; D gene: NA; J gene: TRBJ2-3; CDR3 protein: CASSIIFSIVDTQYF; CDR3 DNA: TGTGCCAGTAGTATTATATTTAGTATCGTTGATACGCAGTATTTT
clone size: NA; V gene: TRBV5-1; D gene: NA; J gene: TRBJ2-1; CDR3 protein: CASSLDGSSYNEQFF; CDR3 DNA: TGCGCCAGCAGCTTGGACGGCAGCTCCTACAATGAGCAGTTCTTC
clone size: NA; V gene: TRBV6-5; D gene: TRBD1; J gene: TRBJ2-1; CDR3 protein: CASSPTGVTYNEQFF; CDR3 DNA: TGTGCCAGCAGCCCAACAGGGGTGACCTACAATGAGCAGTTCTTC
clone size: NA; V gene: TRBV29-1; D gene: NA; J gene: TRBJ2-2; CDR3 protein: CSAYRVRTGELFF; CDR3 DNA: TGCAGCGCTTACAGGGTTAGGACCGGGGAGCTGTTTTTT
clone size: NA; V gene: TRBV6-1; D gene: TRBD1; J gene: TRBJ1-1; CDR3 protein: CASSDYRGRGAFF; CDR3 DNA: TGTGCCAGCAGTGACTACAGGGGGCGCGGGGCTTTCTTT
clone size: NA; V gene: TRBV7-2; D gene: NA; J gene: TRBJ2-7; CDR3 protein: CASSLVVISGRPYEQYF; CDR3 DNA: TGTGCCAGCAGCTTAGTTGTAATAAGCGGACGGCCCTACGAGCAGTACTTC
clone size: once; V gene: TRBV10-3; D gene: TRBD1; J gene: TRBJ2-7; CDR3 protein: CAISERRPDRESYEQYF; CDR3 DNA: TGTGCCATCAGTGAGCGTCGGCCGGACAGGGAATCCTACGAGCAGTACTTC
clone size: NA; V gene: TRBV28; D gene: NA; J gene: TRBJ1-4; CDR3 protein: CASRRQATNEKLFF; CDR3 DNA: TGTGCCAGCAGGCGACAGGCAACTAATGAAAAACTGTTTTTT
clone size: NA; V gene: TRBV29-1; D gene: NA; J gene: TRBJ1-1; CDR3 protein: CSFSSGAEAFF; CDR3 DNA: TGCAGCTTTTCTTCCGGGGCTGAAGCTTTCTTT
clone size: NA; V gene: TRBV5-1; D gene: TRBD1; J gene: TRBJ2-7; CDR3 protein: CASSLDVRGSDEQYF; CDR3 DNA: TGCGCCAGCAGCTTGGATGTCAGGGGGTCCGACGAGCAGTACTTC
clone size: NA; V gene: TRBV7-2; D gene: NA; J gene: TRBJ2-1; CDR3 protein: CASSERAINEQFF; CDR3 DNA: TGTGCCAGCAGCGAGAGGGCCATAAATGAGCAGTTCTTC
clone size: NA; V gene: TRBV4-3; D gene: TRBD2; J gene: TRBJ2-7; CDR3 protein: CASSQEREREGRYEQYF; CDR3 DNA: TGCGCCAGCAGCCAAGAAAGGGAGCGGGAGGGCCGATACGAGCAGTACTTC
clone size: NA; V gene: TRBV7-8; D gene: NA; J gene: TRBJ2-5; CDR3 protein: CASSLELSFRETQYF; CDR3 DNA: TGTGCCAGCAGCTTAGAGTTGTCGTTTCGAGAGACCCAGTACTTC
clone size: once; V gene: TRBV11-3; D gene: TRBD1; J gene: TRBJ1-5; CDR3 protein: CASSMRGTVNQPQHF; CDR3 DNA: TGTGCCAGCAGCATGCGAGGGACAGTCAATCAGCCCCAGCATTTT